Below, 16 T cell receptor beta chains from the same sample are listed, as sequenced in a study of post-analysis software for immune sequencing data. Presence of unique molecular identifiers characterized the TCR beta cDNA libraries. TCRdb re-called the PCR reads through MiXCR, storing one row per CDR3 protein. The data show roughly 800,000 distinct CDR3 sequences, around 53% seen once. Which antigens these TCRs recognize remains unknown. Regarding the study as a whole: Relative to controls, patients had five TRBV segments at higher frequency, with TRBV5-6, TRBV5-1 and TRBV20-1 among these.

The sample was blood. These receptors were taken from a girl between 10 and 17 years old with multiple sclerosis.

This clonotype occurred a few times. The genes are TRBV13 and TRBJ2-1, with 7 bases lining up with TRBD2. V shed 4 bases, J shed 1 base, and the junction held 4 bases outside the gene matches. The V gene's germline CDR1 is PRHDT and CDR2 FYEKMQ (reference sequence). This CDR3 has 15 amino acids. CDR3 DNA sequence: TGTGCCAGCAGCTGGACTAGGGGTTCCTACAATGAGCAGTTCTTC. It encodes CASSWTRGSYNEQFF.

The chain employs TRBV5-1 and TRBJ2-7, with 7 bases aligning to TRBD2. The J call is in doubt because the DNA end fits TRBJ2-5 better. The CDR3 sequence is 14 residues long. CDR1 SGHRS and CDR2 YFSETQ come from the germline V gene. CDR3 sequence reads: CASSFLADRETQYF. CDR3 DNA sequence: TGCGCCAGCAGCTTCCTAGCGGATCGGGAGACCCAGTACTTC.

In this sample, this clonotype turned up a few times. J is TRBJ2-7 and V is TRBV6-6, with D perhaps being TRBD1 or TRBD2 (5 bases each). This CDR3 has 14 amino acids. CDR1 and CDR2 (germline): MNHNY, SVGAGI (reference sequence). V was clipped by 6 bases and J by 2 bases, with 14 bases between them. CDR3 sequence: CASSEPGPPYEQYF. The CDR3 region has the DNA TGTGCCAGCAGCGAGCCGGGACCCCCCTACGAGCAGTACTTC.

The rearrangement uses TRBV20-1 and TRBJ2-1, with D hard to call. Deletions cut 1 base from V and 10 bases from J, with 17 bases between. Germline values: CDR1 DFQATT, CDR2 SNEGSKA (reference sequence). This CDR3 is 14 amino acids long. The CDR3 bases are TGCAGTGCTAGAGGTGCTCGACCTTTAGGAGAGCAGTTCTTC. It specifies CSARGARPLGEQFF.

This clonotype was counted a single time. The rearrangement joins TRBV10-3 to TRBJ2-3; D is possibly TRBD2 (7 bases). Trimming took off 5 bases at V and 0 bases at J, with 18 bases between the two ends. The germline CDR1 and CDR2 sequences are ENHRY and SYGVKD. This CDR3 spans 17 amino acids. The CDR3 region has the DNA TGTGCCATCAGTACCTACGCGGCGGGGGCGAGCACAGATACGCAGTATTTT. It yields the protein CAISTYAAGASTDTQYF.

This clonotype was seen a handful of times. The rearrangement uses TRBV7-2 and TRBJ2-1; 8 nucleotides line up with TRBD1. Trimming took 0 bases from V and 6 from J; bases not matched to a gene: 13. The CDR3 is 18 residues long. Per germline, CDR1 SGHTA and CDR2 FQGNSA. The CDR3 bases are TGTGCCAGCAGCTTAGCTTTTGTCGGGCAGGGGGCAGGCAATGAGCAGTTCTTC. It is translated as CASSLAFVGQGAGNEQFF.

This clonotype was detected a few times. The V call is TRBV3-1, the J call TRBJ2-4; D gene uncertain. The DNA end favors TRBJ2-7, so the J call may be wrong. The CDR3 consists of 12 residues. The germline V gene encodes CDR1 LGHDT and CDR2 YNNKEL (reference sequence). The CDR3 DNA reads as TGTGCCAGCAGCCAAGATCAATACGAGCAGTACTTC. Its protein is CASSQDQYEQYF.

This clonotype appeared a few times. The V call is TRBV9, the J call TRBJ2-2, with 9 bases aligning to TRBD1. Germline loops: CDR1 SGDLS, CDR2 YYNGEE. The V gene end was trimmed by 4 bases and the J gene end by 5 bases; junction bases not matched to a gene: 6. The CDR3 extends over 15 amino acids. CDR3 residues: CASSPRQGGTGELFF. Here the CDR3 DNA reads TGTGCCAGCAGCCCACGACAGGGGGGAACCGGGGAGCTGTTTTTT.

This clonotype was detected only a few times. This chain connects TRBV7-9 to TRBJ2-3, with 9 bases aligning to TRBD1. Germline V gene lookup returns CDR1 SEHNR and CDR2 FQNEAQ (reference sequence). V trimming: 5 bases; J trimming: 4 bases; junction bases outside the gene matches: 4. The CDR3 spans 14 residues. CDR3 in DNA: TGTGCCAGCAGCACAGGGGGCGACGCAGATACGCAGTATTTT. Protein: CASSTGGDADTQYF.

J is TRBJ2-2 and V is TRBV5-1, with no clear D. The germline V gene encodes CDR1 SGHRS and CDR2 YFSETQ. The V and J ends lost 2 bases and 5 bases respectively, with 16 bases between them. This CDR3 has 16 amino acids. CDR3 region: CASSFEASRSTGELFF. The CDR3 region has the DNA TGCGCCAGCAGCTTTGAGGCTTCTAGGTCTACCGGGGAGCTGTTTTTT.

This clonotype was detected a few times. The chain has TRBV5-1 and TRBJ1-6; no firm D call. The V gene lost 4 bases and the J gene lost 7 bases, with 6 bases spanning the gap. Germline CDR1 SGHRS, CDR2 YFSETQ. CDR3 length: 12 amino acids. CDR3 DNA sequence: TGCGCCAGCAGCGATGGGAATTCACCCCTCCACTTT. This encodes CASSDGNSPLHF.

Written as DNA, the CDR3 is TGCGCCAGCAGCTGGGGGGAAGGGGCATTTAGCAATCAGCCCCAGCATTTT. This codes for CASSWGEGAFSNQPQHF. The gene calls are TRBV5-1 and TRBJ1-5; TRBD1 might be the D (5 bases). The V gene's germline CDR1 is SGHRS and CDR2 YFSETQ. The CDR3 runs to 17 residues. V lost 3 bases and J 0 bases, leaving 16 bases between the germline ends.

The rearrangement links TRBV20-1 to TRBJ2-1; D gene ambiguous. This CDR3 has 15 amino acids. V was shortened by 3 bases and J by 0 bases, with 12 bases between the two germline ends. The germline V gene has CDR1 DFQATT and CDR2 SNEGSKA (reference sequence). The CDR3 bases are TGCAGTGCTAGTTGGCCGACGAGCTCCTACAATGAGCAGTTCTTC. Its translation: CSASWPTSSYNEQFF.

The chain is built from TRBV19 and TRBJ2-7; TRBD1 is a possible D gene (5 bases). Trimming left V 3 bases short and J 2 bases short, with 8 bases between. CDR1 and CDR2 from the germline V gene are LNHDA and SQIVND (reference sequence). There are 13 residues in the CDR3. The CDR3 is CASSITQAYEQYF. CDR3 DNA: TGTGCCAGTAGTATTACACAGGCCTACGAGCAGTACTTC.

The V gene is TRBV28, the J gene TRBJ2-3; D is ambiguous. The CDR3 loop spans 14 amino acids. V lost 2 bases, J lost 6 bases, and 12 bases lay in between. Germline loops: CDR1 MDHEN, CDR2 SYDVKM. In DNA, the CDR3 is TGTGCCAGCAGTTTAGGGCAGCAAAGGGATACGCAGTATTTT. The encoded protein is CASSLGQQRDTQYF.

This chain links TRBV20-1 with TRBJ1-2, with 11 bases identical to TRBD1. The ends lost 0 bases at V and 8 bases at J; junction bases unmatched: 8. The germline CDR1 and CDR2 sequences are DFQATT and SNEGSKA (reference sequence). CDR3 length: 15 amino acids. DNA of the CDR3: TGCAGTGCTAGAGATATAGGACAGGGGGCGAGAGGCTACACCTTC. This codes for CSARDIGQGARGYTF.